This TCR beta chain was found in a study of T cell responses to AZD1222 COVID-19 vaccine. Study-wide points: The CD4 TCRs associated with vaccination extended across spike and predominated at 160-218 and 743-854. Only six AZD1222 recipients tested seropositive at baseline. Spike-specific TCR breadth and depth grew following two AZD1222 doses.

Whether given at about 4 or about 12 weeks, second doses were pooled. The CDR3 has 14 residues. Germline V gene data show CDR1 as SGHRS and CDR2 as YFSETQ. Trimming removed 3 bases at V and 0 bases at J, with 9 bases between. The method was immunoSEQ multiplex PCR; TCRdb's version includes in-frame clones alone and lacks a portion of them. This table holds some 140,000 clones, over 80% found once. Points on this clone: Its cognate antigen is unknown.

Sequencing was performed on peripheral blood, taken 28 days after the second AZD1222 dose. V and J are TRBV5-1 and TRBJ1-1; D unclear. The clonotype originates from an adult who received the AZD1222 COVID-19 vaccine. CDR3: CASSSDGMNTEAFF. The DNA for the CDR3 is TGCGCCAGCAGCTCGGACGGCATGAACACTGAAGCTTTCTTT.